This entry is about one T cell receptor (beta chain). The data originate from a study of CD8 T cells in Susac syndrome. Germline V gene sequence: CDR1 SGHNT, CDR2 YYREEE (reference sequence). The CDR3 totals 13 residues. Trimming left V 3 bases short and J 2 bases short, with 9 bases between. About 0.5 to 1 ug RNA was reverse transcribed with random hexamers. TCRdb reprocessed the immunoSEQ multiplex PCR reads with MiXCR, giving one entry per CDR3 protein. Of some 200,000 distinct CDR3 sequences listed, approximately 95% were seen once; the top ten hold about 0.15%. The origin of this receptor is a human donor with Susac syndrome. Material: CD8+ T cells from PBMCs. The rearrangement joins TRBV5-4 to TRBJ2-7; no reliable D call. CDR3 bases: TGTGCCAGCAGCTCTGACGGAGCCTACGAGCAGTACTTC. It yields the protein CASSSDGAYEQYF.